The 17 T cell receptor beta chains reported below all come from one sample, sequenced in a study of blood T cell repertoires in COVID-19. TCRdb keeps only in-frame clones here, not all; method: immunoSEQ multiplex PCR. The table records roughly 430,000 clones, approximately 91% of them present only once. Sequenced material: PBMCs or T cells enriched from blood (not recorded which). The receptors stem from a woman aged 18-30 years who had been exposed to COVID-19.

CDR3 DNA sequence: TGTGCCAGCAGCCCTAACCGCGCAGATACGCAGTATTTT. Amino acids: CASSPNRADTQYF. The genes are TRBV7-2 and TRBJ2-3; unclear D gene. Germline values: CDR1 SGHTA, CDR2 FQGNSA. V was cut by 5 bases and J by 4 bases, with 10 bases left in between. The CDR3 extends over 13 amino acids.

V usage is TRBV13 and J usage is TRBJ1-2, with 12 bases fitting TRBD1. Germline CDR1 and CDR2: PRHDT and FYEKMQ (reference sequence). V shed 0 bases, J shed 3 bases, and the junction held 5 bases outside the gene matches. The CDR3 is 17 amino acids. The CDR3 loop reads CASSLGRGQGADYGYTF. The DNA of the CDR3 is TGTGCCAGCAGCTTAGGACGGGGACAGGGGGCCGACTATGGCTACACCTTC.

This clone occurred once. The chain couples TRBV25-1 to TRBJ1-1, with D uncertain. This CDR3 has 11 residues. V lost 3 bases and J 10 bases, leaving 9 bases between the germline ends. Germline CDR1 and CDR2: MGHDK and SYGVNS. CDR3 region: CASSDGFAAFF. The CDR3 coding sequence is TGTGCCAGCAGTGACGGTTTTGCAGCTTTCTTT.

The chain is built from TRBV30 and TRBJ1-6; 7 bases line up with TRBD1. J was trimmed by 6 bases and V by 2 bases; bases with no gene match: 4. Looked up from germline, CDR1 is GTSNPN and CDR2 is SVGIG (reference sequence). This CDR3 has 14 residues. CDR3 residues: CAWSFTGANSPLHF. The CDR3 DNA sequence: TGTGCCTGGAGTTTTACAGGGGCTAATTCACCCCTCCACTTT. Full variable domain (remainder filled in from reference TRBV30 and TRBJ1-6): SQTIHQWPATLVQPVGSPLSLECTVEGTSNPNLYWYRQAAGRGLQLLFYSVGIGQISSEVPQNLSASRPQDRQFILSSKKLLLSDSGFYLCAWSFTGANSPLHFGNGTRLTVT.

V is TRBV6-4 and J is TRBJ1-6; 9 nucleotides line up with TRBD1. CDR3 length: 14 amino acids. CDR1 MRHNA and CDR2 SNTAGT come from the germline V gene. V lost 6 bases to trimming and J lost 8 bases; unmatched junction nucleotides: 5. Here the CDR3 reads CASSYRDRDSPLHF. The CDR3 DNA is TGTGCCAGCAGCTACCGGGACAGGGATTCACCCCTCCACTTT.

CDR3 protein: CASAPGANEKLFF. CDR3 in DNA: TGTGCCAGCGCCCCGGGGGCTAATGAAAAACTGTTTTTT. The chain uses TRBV5-4 and TRBJ1-4; TRBD1 is a possible D gene (5 bases). CDR3 length equals 13 residues. Germline CDR1 SGHNT, CDR2 YYREEE (reference sequence). Trimming pared 7 bases from V and 3 bases from J, leaving 10 bases between.

The V gene is TRBV10-3, the J gene TRBJ2-1, with 10 bases lining up with TRBD2. Looked up from germline, CDR1 is ENHRY and CDR2 is SYGVKD. The CDR3 contains 13 residues. The junction had 6 bases not matched to a gene; V was cut back by 9 bases and J by 7 bases. The CDR3 reads CAITSGAENEQFF. In DNA, the CDR3 is TGTGCCATAACTAGCGGGGCTGAAAATGAGCAGTTCTTC.

In its sample, this clone was seen a few times. The chain combines TRBV9 with TRBJ1-2; D might be TRBD1 (5 bases). Trimming cost V 3 bases and J 10 bases, with 10 bases left between them. The V gene's germline CDR1 is SGDLS and CDR2 YYNGEE. There are 11 residues in the CDR3. The CDR3, as DNA: TGTGCCAGCAGCGCCACAGGTTACTACACCTTC. Its translation is CASSATGYYTF.

The chain uses TRBV5-6 and TRBJ1-1; a weak D match, TRBD1 (5 bases). Trimming shortened V by 4 bases and J by 1 base, and 11 bases separated the two germline ends. Germline assignment: CDR1 SGHDT and CDR2 YYEEEE. The CDR3 length is 14 residues. Here the CDR3 reads CASSLTTANTEAFF. The CDR3 nucleotides are TGTGCCAGCAGCCTCACGACAGCGAACACTGAAGCTTTCTTT.

V and J are TRBV7-6 and TRBJ2-3, with unresolved D. This CDR3 comprises 15 residues. V was pared by 5 bases and J by 10 bases, with 22 bases between. Germline CDR1 is SGHVS and CDR2 is FNYEAQ. The CDR3 nucleotides read TGTGCCAGCAGCCCAACCTCCGGGTCCGCTCACGCGCAGTATTTT. Amino acids: CASSPTSGSAHAQYF.

V is TRBV11-2 and J is TRBJ2-1; 9 bases are a match to TRBD1. The CDR3 sequence is 14 residues long. V lost 4 bases to trimming and J lost 5 bases; unmatched junction nucleotides: 3. The germline V gene encodes CDR1 SGHAT and CDR2 FQNNGV. The CDR3 DNA follows: TGTGCCAGCAGCTGGGGACAGGGCGACAATGAGCAGTTCTTC. This gives the protein CASSWGQGDNEQFF. Drawing the rest from reference TRBV11-2 and TRBJ2-1, the complete variable domain is EAGVAQSPRYKIIEKRQSVAFWCNPISGHATLYWYQQILGQGPKLLIQFQNNGVVDDSQLPKDRFSAERLKGVDSTLKIQPAKLEDSAVYLCASSWGQGDNEQFFGPGTRLTVL.

The chain uses TRBV5-5 and TRBJ1-4; tentative D call: TRBD1 (5 bases). Trimming cost V 4 bases and J 5 bases, with 15 bases left between them. This CDR3 contains 15 residues. Germline lookup yields CDR1 SGHKS and CDR2 YYEKEE (reference sequence). CDR3 coding DNA: TGTGCCAGCAGCGAAGGAGGGGAACCCAATGAAAAACTGTTTTTT. It translates to CASSEGGEPNEKLFF.

This clone was counted only a few times. This rearrangement joins TRBV28 to TRBJ2-1; TRBD2 agrees at 11 bases. The ends lost 5 bases at V and 7 bases at J; junction bases unmatched: 7. Looked up from germline, CDR1 is MDHEN and CDR2 is SYDVKM. The CDR3 contains 15 residues. CDR3 sequence: CASSLSGRAANEQFF. For the CDR3, the DNA is TGTGCCAGCAGTCTTAGCGGGAGGGCCGCAAATGAGCAGTTCTTC.

This chain uses TRBV6-6 with TRBJ2-7; 7 nucleotides agree with TRBD1. The CDR3 has 13 residues. The junction had 12 bases not matched to a gene; V was cut back by 9 bases and J by 7 bases. In germline, CDR1 is MNHNY, CDR2 SVGAGI (reference sequence). CDR3 sequence (DNA): TGTGCCAGTAACAGGGGCTCAAGTGAAGAGCAGTACTTC. Amino acids: CASNRGSSEEQYF.

The rearrangement links TRBV7-2 to TRBJ1-6; D not certain. The CDR3 runs to 14 residues. The germline V gene has CDR1 SGHTA and CDR2 FQGNSA. The V end was cut by 2 bases, the J end by 3 bases, with 5 bases between. The DNA of the CDR3 is TGTGCCAGCAGCTTAAACGGCTATAATTCACCCCTCCACTTT. This codes for CASSLNGYNSPLHF.

V and J are TRBV7-9 and TRBJ2-1; 8 nucleotides align to TRBD1. The CDR3 runs to 18 residues. Germline V gives CDR1 SEHNR, CDR2 FQNEAQ (reference sequence). The J segment lost 0 bases and the V segment lost 0 bases, leaving 7 bases of the junction unmatched. The CDR3 region is CASSLANGQGSSYNEQFF. In DNA form, the CDR3 reads TGTGCCAGCAGCTTAGCCAACGGACAGGGAAGCTCCTACAATGAGCAGTTCTTC. The variable domain in full, completed from reference TRBV7-9 and TRBJ2-1, reads DTGVSQNPRHKITKRGQNVTFRCDPISEHNRLYWYRQTLGQGPEFLTYFQNEAQLEKSRLLSDRFSAERPKGSFSTLEIQRTEQGDSAMYLCASSLANGQGSSYNEQFFGPGTRLTVL.

This clone has just a few counts. This chain links TRBV2 with TRBJ2-7; D is possibly TRBD2 (5 bases). With 7 bases removed from V and 2 bases from J, the gap between germline ends came to 12 bases. The CDR3 loop spans 13 amino acids. Germline V lookup: CDR1 SNHLY, CDR2 FYNNEI. In DNA, the CDR3 is TGTGCCAGCACCTCGGACTTTACCTACGAGCAGTACTTC. It yields the protein CASTSDFTYEQYF.